Shown below are 18 T cell receptor beta chains from a single sample sequenced in a study of blood T cells in healthy people across ages. PCR was performed a second time for roughly 7 to 11 cycles using a sample-barcoded 5' primer and a J-beta primer mix. Each CDR3 protein gets one entry after TCRdb re-called the 5' RACE reads with MiXCR. The sample lists 1.5 million to 2 million distinct CDR3 sequences, over 25% occurring once. Material for sequencing was blood. The origin of the receptors is a woman aged 30 to 39 in good health.

This clonotype was counted a few times. The germline gene is not matched at one end of the junction; a read error may be the cause. V usage is TRBV6-6 and J usage is TRBJ1-1, with unresolved D. This CDR3 has 14 residues. CDR1 and CDR2 (germline): MNHNY, SVGAGI (reference sequence). This chain's CDR3 is CAGSYAALNTEAFF. CDR3 sequence (DNA): TGTGCCGGCAGTTACGCAGCCTTAAACACTGAAGCTTTCTTT.

The genes are TRBV14 and TRBJ2-2, with 11 bases aligning to TRBD1. With V trimmed by 6 bases and J by 7 bases, 7 bases remained unmatched. The length of the CDR3 is 15 residues. Looked up from germline, CDR1 is SGHDN and CDR2 is FVKESK. CDR3 amino acids: CASRRTGGPRGELFF. CDR3 nucleotide sequence: TGTGCCAGCAGGAGGACAGGGGGCCCCCGCGGGGAGCTGTTTTTT. Variable domain in full (rest from reference TRBV14 and TRBJ2-2): EAGVTQFPSHSVIEKGQTVTLRCDPISGHDNLYWYRRVMGKEIKFLLHFVKESKQDESGMPNNRFLAERTGGTYSTLKVQPAELEDSGVYFCASRRTGGPRGELFFGEGSRLTVL.

This clonotype was counted many times. The genes are TRBV14 and TRBJ2-5, with D hard to call. The germline V gene has CDR1 SGHDN and CDR2 FVKESK. CDR3 length equals 13 residues. The V end was cut by 3 bases, the J end by 2 bases, with 7 bases between. In nucleotides, the CDR3 is TGTGCCAGCAGCCAGTGGCAGCAAGAGACCCAGTACTTC. Translating it yields CASSQWQQETQYF. Full variable domain (remainder filled in from reference TRBV14 and TRBJ2-5): EAGVTQFPSHSVIEKGQTVTLRCDPISGHDNLYWYRRVMGKEIKFLLHFVKESKQDESGMPNNRFLAERTGGTYSTLKVQPAELEDSGVYFCASSQWQQETQYFGPGTRLLVL.

The chain has TRBV3-1 and TRBJ2-1; a possible D gene is TRBD1 (5 bases). CDR3 length: 12 residues. Looked up from germline, CDR1 is LGHDT and CDR2 is YNNKEL (reference sequence). V was trimmed by 7 bases and J by 6 bases, leaving 10 bases between them. CDR3: CASKGQSNEQFF. CDR3 DNA sequence: TGTGCCAGCAAAGGACAATCCAATGAGCAGTTCTTC.

Many counts were recorded for this clonotype. The chain combines TRBV5-6 with TRBJ1-2, with unresolved D. The CDR3 consists of 13 residues. Trimming cost V 4 bases and J 7 bases, with 14 bases left between them. Per the germline V gene, CDR1 is SGHDT and CDR2 is YYEEEE. The CDR3, as DNA: TGTGCCAGCAGCCCTGGACTGACTCCTGGCTACACCTTC. This codes for CASSPGLTPGYTF. Using reference TRBV5-6 and TRBJ1-2 for the parts outside the CDR3, the full variable domain is DAGVTQSPTHLIKTRGQQVTLRCSPKSGHDTVSWYQQALGQGPQFIFQYYEEEERQRGNFPDRFSGHQFPNYSSELNVNALLLGDSALYLCASSPGLTPGYTFGSGTRLTVV.

The chain is built from TRBV5-1 and TRBJ1-5; possibly TRBD1 for D (6 bases). The CDR3 runs 15 residues. V was shortened by 1 base and J by 7 bases, with 15 bases between the two germline ends. The germline V gene has CDR1 SGHRS and CDR2 YFSETQ. The chain's CDR3 is CASSLRGGAGQPQHF. In DNA form, the CDR3 reads TGCGCCAGCAGCTTGCGCGGGGGCGCAGGACAGCCCCAGCATTTT.

The table lists this clonotype with a few counts. The chain links TRBV4-2 to TRBJ2-1, with a possible D match to TRBD2 (6 bases). Trimming removed 2 bases from V and 3 bases from J, with 8 bases in between. This CDR3 region has 14 residues. From germline, CDR1 is LGHNA and CDR2 YNFKEQ. DNA for the CDR3: TGTGCCAGCAGCCAACCCGGGGGCTACAATGAGCAGTTCTTC. This encodes CASSQPGGYNEQFF.

V is TRBV10-3 and J is TRBJ2-3; 8 nucleotides agree with TRBD2. Germline V gene sequence: CDR1 ENHRY, CDR2 SYGVKD. The CDR3 sequence is 14 residues long. V was clipped by 6 bases and J by 4 bases; unmatched bases: 6. The chain's CDR3 is CAIRYGGASDTQYF. The CDR3, as DNA: TGTGCCATCAGGTACGGGGGGGCCTCAGATACGCAGTATTTT.

This clonotype has just a few counts. The chain recombines TRBV6-5 with TRBJ2-6, with D perhaps TRBD2 (6 bases). Trimming cost V 6 bases and J 2 bases, with 11 bases left between them. The CDR3 is 15 amino acids. Germline-derived CDR1 and CDR2 are MNHEY and SVGAGI. CDR3 DNA sequence: TGTGCCAGCAGCTGGGGAGGAACTGGGGCCAACGTCCTGACTTTC. Translation: CASSWGGTGANVLTF.

This clonotype has just a few counts. The V call is TRBV7-2, the J call TRBJ2-4; 8 positions agree with TRBD2. The CDR3 loop spans 15 amino acids. Germline V gene data show CDR1 as SGHTA and CDR2 as FQGNSA. V was pared by 2 bases and J by 6 bases, with 6 bases of the junction left unmatched. The CDR3: CASSLMDLAGNIQYF. CDR3 nucleotides: TGTGCCAGCAGCTTAATGGATCTAGCGGGAAACATTCAGTACTTC.

This clonotype was seen a few times. The J gene is TRBJ1-2, the V gene TRBV2; 10 bases fit TRBD1. This CDR3 region has 14 residues. V shed 8 bases and J 2 bases; nucleotides not matched to a gene: 5. The germline V gene has CDR1 SNHLY and CDR2 FYNNEI. CDR3 residues: CASRGDRGNYGYTF. The DNA for the CDR3 is TGTGCCAGCCGGGGGGACAGGGGAAACTATGGCTACACCTTC.

The rearrangement joins TRBV11-2 to TRBJ2-4; D possibly corresponds to TRBD2 (6 bases). Per germline, CDR1 SGHAT and CDR2 FQNNGV. Trimming removed 5 bases from V and 15 bases from J, with 26 bases in between. The CDR3 extends over 15 amino acids. CDR3 sequence: CASSGGLPRRETRYF. The CDR3 nucleotides read TGTGCCAGCAGCGGGGGACTCCCTAGGAGAGAGACCCGGTACTTC.

The genes are TRBV29-1 and TRBJ2-1; D ambiguous. The CDR3 spans 14 residues. Trimming shortened V by 2 bases and J by 6 bases, and 14 bases separated the two germline ends. Germline lookup yields CDR1 SQVTM and CDR2 ANQGSEA. The CDR3 coding sequence is TGCAGCGTTGAACCGGTCATCCAATTCAATGAGCAGTTCTTC. Protein sequence: CSVEPVIQFNEQFF.

This clonotype was seen a few times. The chain joins TRBV3-1 to TRBJ2-7; D may correspond to TRBD1 or TRBD2 (6 bases each). Trimming shortened V by 2 bases and J by 9 bases, and 11 bases separated the two germline ends. CDR3 size: 12 residues. Germline CDR1 LGHDT, CDR2 YNNKEL (reference sequence). The CDR3 loop is CASSQNGGAQYF. Here the CDR3 DNA reads TGTGCCAGCAGCCAAAACGGGGGCGCGCAGTACTTC.

This clonotype was seen a few times. The gene calls are TRBV12-3 or TRBV12-4 and TRBJ1-2, with 9 bases lining up with TRBD1. Trimming took 5 bases from V and 8 from J; bases not matched to a gene: 6. The CDR3 runs 13 residues. CDR3 region: CASSGDRGEGYTF. CDR3 sequence (DNA): TGTGCCAGCAGTGGAGACAGGGGGGAAGGCTACACCTTC.

The chain combines TRBV7-7 with TRBJ1-2; D uncertain. CDR1 is SSHAT, CDR2 FNYEAQ, per germline (reference sequence). V lost 3 bases, J lost 2 bases, and 10 bases lay in between. The CDR3 is 14 amino acids. The CDR3 is CASSFASLNYGYTF. The DNA for the CDR3 is TGTGCCAGCAGCTTCGCATCGCTGAACTATGGCTACACCTTC.

The V and J genes are TRBV25-1 and TRBJ2-5; weak D call: TRBD2 (5 bases). The germline gives CDR1 MGHDK, CDR2 SYGVNS. V lost 1 base, J lost 0 bases, and 9 bases lay in between. The CDR3 runs 15 residues. The CDR3 protein is CASSEFSGYQETQYF. The DNA of the CDR3 is TGTGCCAGCAGTGAATTTTCGGGATACCAAGAGACCCAGTACTTC.

This clonotype has only a few counts. The chain recombines TRBV12-3 or TRBV12-4 with TRBJ1-6; TRBD1 aligns across 10 bases. V lost 5 bases, J lost 10 bases, and 5 bases stayed unmatched. The CDR3 contains 14 residues. The CDR3 loop is CASSGDRGFSPLHF. CDR3 bases: TGTGCCAGCAGTGGGGACAGGGGCTTCTCACCCCTCCACTTT.